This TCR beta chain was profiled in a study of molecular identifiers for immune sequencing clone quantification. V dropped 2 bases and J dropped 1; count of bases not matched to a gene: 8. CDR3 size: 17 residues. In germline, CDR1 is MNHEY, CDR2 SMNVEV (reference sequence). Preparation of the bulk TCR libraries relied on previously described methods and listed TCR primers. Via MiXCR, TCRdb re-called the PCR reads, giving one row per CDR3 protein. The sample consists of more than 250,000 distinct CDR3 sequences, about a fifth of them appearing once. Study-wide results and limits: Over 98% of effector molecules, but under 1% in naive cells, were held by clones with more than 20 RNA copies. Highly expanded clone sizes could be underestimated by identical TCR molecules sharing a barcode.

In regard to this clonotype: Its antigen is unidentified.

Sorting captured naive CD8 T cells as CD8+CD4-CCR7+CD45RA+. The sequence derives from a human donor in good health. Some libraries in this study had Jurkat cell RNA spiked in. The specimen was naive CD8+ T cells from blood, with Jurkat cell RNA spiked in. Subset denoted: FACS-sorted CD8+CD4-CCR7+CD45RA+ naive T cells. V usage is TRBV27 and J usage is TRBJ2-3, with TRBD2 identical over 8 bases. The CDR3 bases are TGTGCCAGCAGTTTAATAGCGGGACCCCTTGGCACAGATACGCAGTATTTT. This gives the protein CASSLIAGPLGTDTQYF.